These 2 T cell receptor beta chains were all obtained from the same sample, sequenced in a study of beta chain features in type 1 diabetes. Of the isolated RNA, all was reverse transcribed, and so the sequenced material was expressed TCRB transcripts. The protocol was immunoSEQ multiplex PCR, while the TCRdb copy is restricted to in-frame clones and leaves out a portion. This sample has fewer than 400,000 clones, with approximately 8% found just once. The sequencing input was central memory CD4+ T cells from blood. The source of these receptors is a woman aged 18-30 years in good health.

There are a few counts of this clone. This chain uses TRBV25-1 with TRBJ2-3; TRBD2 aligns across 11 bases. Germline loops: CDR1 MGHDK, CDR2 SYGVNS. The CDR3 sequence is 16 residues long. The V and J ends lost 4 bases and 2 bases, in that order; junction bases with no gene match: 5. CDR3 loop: CASSARSGRDTDTQYF. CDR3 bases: TGTGCCAGCAGTGCTCGTAGCGGGAGGGACACAGATACGCAGTATTTT.

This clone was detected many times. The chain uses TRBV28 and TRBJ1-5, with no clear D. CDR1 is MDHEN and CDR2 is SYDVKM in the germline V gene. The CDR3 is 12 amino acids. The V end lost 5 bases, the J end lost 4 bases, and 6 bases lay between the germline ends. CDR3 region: CASSDENQPQHF. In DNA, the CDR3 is TGTGCCAGCAGTGACGAAAATCAGCCCCAGCATTTT.